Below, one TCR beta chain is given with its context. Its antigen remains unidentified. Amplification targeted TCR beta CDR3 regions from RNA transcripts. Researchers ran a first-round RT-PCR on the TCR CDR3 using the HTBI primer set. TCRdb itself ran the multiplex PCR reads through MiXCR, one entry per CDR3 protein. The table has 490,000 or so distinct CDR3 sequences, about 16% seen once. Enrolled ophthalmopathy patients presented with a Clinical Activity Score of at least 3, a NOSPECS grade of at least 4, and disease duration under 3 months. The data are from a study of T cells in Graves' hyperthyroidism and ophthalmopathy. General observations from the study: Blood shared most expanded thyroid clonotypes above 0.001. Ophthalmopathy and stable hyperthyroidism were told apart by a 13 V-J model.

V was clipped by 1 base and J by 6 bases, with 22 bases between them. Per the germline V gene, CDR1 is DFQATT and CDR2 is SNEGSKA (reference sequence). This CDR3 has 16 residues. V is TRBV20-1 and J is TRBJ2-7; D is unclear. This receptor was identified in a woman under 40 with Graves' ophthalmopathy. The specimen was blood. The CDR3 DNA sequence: TGCAGTGCTAGAGGTGATGGGTCCCGACCCCCACTCGAGCAGTACTTC. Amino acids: CSARGDGSRPPLEQYF.